One and the same sample provided the 14 T cell receptor beta chains below, sequenced in a study of cytomegalovirus exposure and HLA in healthy donors. Primers included in the PCR were 60 Vbeta and 13 Jbeta primers. Assay: immunoSEQ multiplex PCR; the TCRdb copy retains only in-frame clones and omits some. The sample includes more than 95,000 clones, 80% to 85% of them seen just once. Sequenced input: PBMCs. The receptors originated from a woman in her twenties or thirties in good health and CMV-seronegative.

Notes on this clone: A read error may produce the germline difference seen at one junction end. The genes are TRBV7-6 and TRBJ2-1; 11 nucleotides align to TRBD2. Germline CDR1 is SGHVS and CDR2 is FNYEAQ. This CDR3 region has 14 residues. CDR3 loop: CASSLVAGGPEQFF. CDR3 coding DNA: TGTGCCAGCAGTTTAGTAGCGGGGGGGCCTGAGCAGTTCTTC.

This clone showed up just a few times. CDR3 coding DNA: TGTGCCAGCAGCTTTTACGGACTAGCGGGAGGGATGGGGGAGACCCAGTACTTC. It yields the protein CASSFYGLAGGMGETQYF. The gene calls are TRBV5-6 and TRBJ2-5, with 15 bases identical to TRBD2. V lost 2 bases and J lost 5; bases outside the gene matches: 10. Germline V CDR1 and CDR2: SGHDT, YYEEEE. The CDR3 loop spans 18 amino acids.

The chain employs TRBV29-1 and TRBJ1-1; D might be TRBD1 (6 bases). V lost 5 bases and J 8 bases, leaving 18 bases between the germline ends. CDR1 and CDR2 (germline): SQVTM, ANQGSEA. This CDR3 spans 13 amino acids. The CDR3 loop reads CSVTGHLNGEAFF. Here the CDR3 DNA reads TGCAGCGTTACGGGACACCTGAACGGGGAAGCTTTCTTT. Full variable domain (rest looked up from reference TRBV29-1 and TRBJ1-1): SAVISQKPSRDICQRGTSLTIQCQVDSQVTMMFWYRQQPGQSLTLIATANQGSEATYESGFVIDKFPISRPNLTFSTLTVSNMSPEDSSIYLCSVTGHLNGEAFFGQGTRLTVV.

This clone was recorded a few times. The chain is built from TRBV4-1 and TRBJ1-4; maybe TRBD1 (5 bases). Germline V gene sequence: CDR1 MGHRA, CDR2 YSYEKL. The CDR3 is made up of 16 amino acids. Trimming took 4 bases from V and 5 from J, leaving 17 bases between them. This CDR3 reads CASSPGWERRNEKLFF. The CDR3 coding sequence is TGCGCCAGCAGCCCAGGGTGGGAACGGAGAAATGAAAAACTGTTTTTT.

This clone was recorded once. This chain connects TRBV11-1 to TRBJ2-2; no clear D gene. V was shortened by 6 bases and J by 0 bases, with 8 bases between the two germline ends. Germline values: CDR1 SGHAT, CDR2 FQDESV (reference sequence). This CDR3 is 14 amino acids long. The CDR3 loop reads CASRENANTGELFF. In DNA, the CDR3 is TGTGCCAGCAGGGAGAACGCGAACACCGGGGAGCTGTTTTTT.

The chain employs TRBV5-4 and TRBJ2-3, with TRBD2 matching 15 bases. Germline V lookup: CDR1 SGHNT, CDR2 YYREEE (reference sequence). This CDR3 has 17 residues. V lost 5 bases and J lost 6; bases outside the gene matches: 10. The CDR3 nucleotides read TGTGCCAGCAGTTCTGACGGACTAGCGGGGGGGCTGGATACGCAGTATTTT. Its protein product is CASSSDGLAGGLDTQYF.

Only a few counts were recorded for this clone. This chain connects TRBV2 to TRBJ2-7; TRBD1 matches 9 bases. The CDR3 covers 14 residues. Germline V gives CDR1 SNHLY, CDR2 FYNNEI. The trim removed 7 bases at V and 6 bases at J, leaving 10 bases unmatched. The DNA of the CDR3 is TGTGCCAGCACCGATGGACAGGGGAAACGCGAGCAGTACTTC. It specifies CASTDGQGKREQYF.

The chain links TRBV30 to TRBJ1-3; the match to TRBD1 covers 8 bases. V shed 3 bases, J shed 0 bases, and the junction held 4 bases outside the gene matches. The CDR3 loop spans 15 amino acids. The germline V gene has CDR1 GTSNPN and CDR2 SVGIG (reference sequence). The CDR3 DNA is TGTGCCTGGAGAGCCACAGGGGGCTCTGGAAACACCATATATTTT. It translates to CAWRATGGSGNTIYF.

In this sample, this clone turned up once. The rearrangement joins TRBV27 to TRBJ1-2, with D perhaps TRBD1 (5 bases). The CDR3 extends over 14 amino acids. The germline gives CDR1 MNHEY, CDR2 SMNVEV (reference sequence). The germline V and J ends were trimmed by 0 bases and 2 bases, with 7 bases remaining between them. This CDR3 is CASSLSAGNYGYTF. Written as DNA, the CDR3 is TGTGCCAGCAGTTTATCGGCAGGGAACTATGGCTACACCTTC.

This clone occurred a few times. V and J are TRBV5-4 and TRBJ1-6, with a tentative D call TRBD1 (6 bases). Germline-derived CDR1 and CDR2 are SGHNT and YYREEE (reference sequence). This CDR3 contains 14 residues. With 1 base removed from V and 9 bases from J, the gap between germline ends came to 11 bases. The CDR3 spells CASSLRDTFSPLHF. CDR3 DNA: TGTGCCAGCAGCTTGCGGGACACCTTTTCACCCCTCCACTTT. Full variable domain (outside the CDR3, taken from reference TRBV5-4 and TRBJ1-6): ETGVTQSPTHLIKTRGQQVTLRCSSQSGHNTVSWYQQALGQGPQFIFQYYREEENGRGNFPPRFSGLQFPNYSSELNVNALELDDSALYLCASSLRDTFSPLHFGNGTRLTVT.

This sequence joins TRBV5-4 and TRBJ2-7; D is undetermined. The CDR3 consists of 14 residues. V was clipped by 4 bases and J by 7 bases, with 18 bases between them. CDR1 and CDR2 from the germline V gene are SGHNT and YYREEE (reference sequence). In DNA, the CDR3 is TGTGCCAGCAGCCGAGCAGACTCCCCCTGGGAGCAGTACTTC. The encoded protein is CASSRADSPWEQYF.

This chain links TRBV9 with TRBJ1-1; D might be TRBD1 (5 bases). V shed 0 bases and J shed 0 bases, with 12 bases lying between them. The CDR3 consists of 16 residues. CDR1 and CDR2 from the germline V gene are SGDLS and YYNGEE. The CDR3 DNA sequence: TGTGCCAGCAGCGTAGGGGGGGAGGATATGAACACTGAAGCTTTCTTT. Protein: CASSVGGEDMNTEAFF.

CDR3 DNA sequence: TGCGCCAGCAGCCAAGCTCCCAGGGGGCTGCGGTACACCGGGGAGCTGTTTTTT. Protein product: CASSQAPRGLRYTGELFF. The chain uses TRBV4-3 and TRBJ2-2, with 8 bases fitting TRBD1. CDR3 size: 18 residues. Trimming removed 1 base from V and 3 bases from J; junction bases left unmatched: 10. Germline CDR1 is LGHNA and CDR2 is YSLEER.

CDR3 sequence reads: CASSSPRGDSPLHF. CDR3 sequence (DNA): TGTGCCAGCAGCTCGCCGCGCGGGGATTCACCCCTCCACTTT. This chain connects TRBV6-5 to TRBJ1-6; D is uncertain. V gave up 6 bases and J gave up 8 bases, with 14 bases separating them. CDR1 and CDR2 from the germline V gene are MNHEY and SVGAGI. CDR3 length equals 14 residues.